This section outlines one T cell receptor (beta chain) sequence together with its context. The source of the sample is a study of T cell changes during pregnancy in multiple sclerosis. The method was immunoSEQ multiplex PCR; TCRdb's version includes in-frame clones alone and lacks a portion of them. The sample shows 45,000 to 55,000 clones, approximately 92% of them seen only once. This CDR3 contains 13 residues. The ends were cut back, 5 bases at V and 8 bases at J, with 15 bases in the middle. Germline V gives CDR1 SNHLY, CDR2 FYNNEI. V and J are TRBV2 and TRBJ1-2; tentatively, D is TRBD1 (6 bases). The receptor comes from a female donor with multiple sclerosis, enrolled in a pregnancy study. The sequencing used peripheral blood, collected after pregnancy. Written as DNA, the CDR3 is TGTGCCAGCAGTCCACAGGGTCCCTGGGGCTACACCTTC. Translating it yields CASSPQGPWGYTF.